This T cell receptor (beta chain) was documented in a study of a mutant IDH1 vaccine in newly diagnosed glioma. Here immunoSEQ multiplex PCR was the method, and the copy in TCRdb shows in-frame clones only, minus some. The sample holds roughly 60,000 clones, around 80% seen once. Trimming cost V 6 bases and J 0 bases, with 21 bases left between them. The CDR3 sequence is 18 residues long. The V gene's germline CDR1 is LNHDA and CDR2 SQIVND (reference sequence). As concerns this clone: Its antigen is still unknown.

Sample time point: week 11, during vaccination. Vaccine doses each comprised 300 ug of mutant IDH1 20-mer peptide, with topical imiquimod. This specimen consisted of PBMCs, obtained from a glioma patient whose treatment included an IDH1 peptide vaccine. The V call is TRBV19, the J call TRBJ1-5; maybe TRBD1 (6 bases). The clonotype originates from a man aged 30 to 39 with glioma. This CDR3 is CASSPGQKVAYSNQPQHF. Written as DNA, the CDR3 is TGTGCCAGTAGCCCAGGACAGAAAGTCGCATATAGCAATCAGCCCCAGCATTTT.